The 7 T cell receptor beta chains in this list originate from one sample, sequenced in a study of shared clonotypes between healthy human individuals. Repertoires were generated with immunoSEQ multiplex PCR, while TCRdb's copy carries only in-frame clones and drops some. This sample has around 1.4 million clones; just under 99% occur once, and the top ten carry over 0.3%. The sample consisted of naive CD4+ T cells sorted from blood. As to subset: CD45RA+ positively selected. The receptor set was obtained from a man aged 30-40 years in good health.

The chain uses TRBV4-1 and TRBJ2-7; tentative D call: TRBD2 (5 bases). This CDR3 spans 16 amino acids. V was clipped by 2 bases and J by 1 base, with 15 bases between them. Germline CDR1 reads MGHRA; CDR2 reads YSYEKL. Written as DNA, the CDR3 is TGCGCCAGCAGCCAACAGTTTACAGCGGCTTCCTACGAGCAGTACTTC. Protein product: CASSQQFTAASYEQYF.

This clone occurred once. The rearrangement uses TRBV28 and TRBJ1-5; unclear D gene. The CDR3 runs to 12 residues. Germline loops: CDR1 MDHEN, CDR2 SYDVKM. Trimming removed 7 bases at V and 6 bases at J, with 10 bases between. CDR3: CASTTLGQPQHF. The CDR3 DNA reads TGTGCCAGCACCACTCTGGGTCAGCCCCAGCATTTT.

This clone was picked up one time. The chain has TRBV18 and TRBJ2-1; no firm D call. This CDR3 has 11 residues. Trimming took off 5 bases at V and 8 bases at J, with 7 bases between the two ends. Looked up from germline, CDR1 is KGHSH and CDR2 is LQKENI. The CDR3 nucleotides read TGTGCCAGCTCATACAAGGATGAGCAGTTCTTC. Amino acid sequence: CASSYKDEQFF.

DNA of the CDR3: TGTGCCACCACACCGGGACAGGGGATTTACGAGCAGTACTTC. Protein sequence: CATTPGQGIYEQYF. V and J are TRBV19 and TRBJ2-7; 10 nucleotides match TRBD1. This CDR3 contains 14 residues. The V gene end was trimmed by 10 bases and the J gene end by 4 bases; junction bases not matched to a gene: 10. Germline V gene sequence: CDR1 LNHDA, CDR2 SQIVND (reference sequence).

For this clone: Other DNA sequences in this specimen translate into the identical CDR3. V and J are TRBV28 and TRBJ1-2, with TRBD1 identical over 7 bases. The germline gives CDR1 MDHEN, CDR2 SYDVKM. This CDR3 has 14 amino acids. V was pared by 5 bases and J by 2 bases, with 5 bases of the junction left unmatched. CDR3 bases: TGTGCCAGCAGTCCTGGGGGACAGAACTATGGCTACACCTTC. Protein product: CASSPGGQNYGYTF.

This chain connects TRBV7-6 to TRBJ1-3; D is unclear. Germline CDR1 and CDR2: SGHVS and FNYEAQ. CDR3 length: 14 residues. V lost 5 bases to trimming and J lost 0 bases, with 8 bases between them. This CDR3 reads CASSRGSSGNTIYF. The CDR3 DNA follows: TGTGCCAGCAGCCGCGGGAGCTCTGGAAACACCATATATTTT.

The chain recombines TRBV29-1 with TRBJ2-7, with 7 bases matching TRBD1. The CDR3 is made up of 14 amino acids. The germline V gene has CDR1 SQVTM and CDR2 ANQGSEA. The V segment lost 4 bases and the J segment 7 bases; nucleotides outside the gene matches: 13. Here the CDR3 reads CSVGNRGPSGEQYF. The DNA for the CDR3 is TGCAGCGTTGGTAACAGGGGACCGTCTGGTGAGCAGTACTTC.